This T cell receptor (beta chain) appears in the sequencing data of a study of cytomegalovirus exposure and HLA in healthy donors. Study-level findings and limits: Analysis was carried out at a later point, and it linked a missense DCLRE1C variant to TCR beta V- and J-gene trimming. Accurate HLA-A and HLA-B prediction from TCR beta sequences was reported for most subjects.

Healthy donors of bone marrow made up the group. The PCR was carried out with 60 Vbeta primers and 13 Jbeta primers. Libraries were prepared by immunoSEQ multiplex PCR; TCRdb keeps only in-frame clonotypes and omits some of them. Of under 200,000 clones in the sample, 82% were seen once. With regard to this clone: What it binds is unknown.

The sequence was collected from a man aged 45-65 years in good health and CMV-seropositive. Sequencing was done on a sample of PBMCs.

This CDR3 is CASRDPTGYTF. Written as DNA, the CDR3 is TGTGCCAGCAGAGACCCGACAGGCTACACCTTC. The chain carries TRBV28 and TRBJ1-2; D call uncertain. V was cut by 6 bases and J by 8 bases, with 10 bases left in between. The length of the CDR3 is 11 residues. CDR1 MDHEN and CDR2 SYDVKM come from the germline V gene.